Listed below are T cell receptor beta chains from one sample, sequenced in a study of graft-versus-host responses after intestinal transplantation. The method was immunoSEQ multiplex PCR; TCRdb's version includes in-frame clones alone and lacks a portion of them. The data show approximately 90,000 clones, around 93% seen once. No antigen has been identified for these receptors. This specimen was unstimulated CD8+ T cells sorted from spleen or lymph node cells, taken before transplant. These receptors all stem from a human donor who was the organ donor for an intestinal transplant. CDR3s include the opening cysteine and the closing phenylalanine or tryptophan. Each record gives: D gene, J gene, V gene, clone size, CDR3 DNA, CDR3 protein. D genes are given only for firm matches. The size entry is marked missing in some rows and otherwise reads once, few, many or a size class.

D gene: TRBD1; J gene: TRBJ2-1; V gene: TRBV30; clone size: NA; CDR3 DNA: TGTGCCTGGAGTCCAGGGACAGGCGGGCGGTTATGGGAGCAGTTCTTC; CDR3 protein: CAWSPGTGGRLWEQFF
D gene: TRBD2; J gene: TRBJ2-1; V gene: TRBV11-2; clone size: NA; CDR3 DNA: TGTGCCAGCAGCTTAGACAATACGTTCCTAGCGGGAGTTCATCGCAATGAGCAGTTCTTC; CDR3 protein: CASSLDNTFLAGVHRNEQFF
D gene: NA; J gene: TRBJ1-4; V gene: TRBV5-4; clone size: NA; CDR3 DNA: TGTGCCAGCAGATCCAGACACGAAACTAATGAAAAACTGTTTTTT; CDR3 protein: CASRSRHETNEKLFF
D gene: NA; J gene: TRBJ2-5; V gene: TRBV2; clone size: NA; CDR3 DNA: TGTGCCAGCTTTTTTCGACCGTGGCAAGAGACCCAGTACTTC; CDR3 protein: CASFFRPWQETQYF
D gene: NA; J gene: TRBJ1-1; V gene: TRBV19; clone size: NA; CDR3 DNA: TGTGCCAGCATGGCAGGGTACACTGAAGCTTTCTTT; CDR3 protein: CASMAGYTEAFF
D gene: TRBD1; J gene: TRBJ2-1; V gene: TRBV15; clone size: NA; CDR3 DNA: TGTGCCACCAGCACACGCCGGGACAGGGGCTACAATGAGCAGTTCTTC; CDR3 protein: CATSTRRDRGYNEQFF
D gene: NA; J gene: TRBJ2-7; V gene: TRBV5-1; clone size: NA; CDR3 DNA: TGCGCCAGCAGCTTGGACAGAGGGGGCTACGAGCAGTACTTC; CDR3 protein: CASSLDRGGYEQYF
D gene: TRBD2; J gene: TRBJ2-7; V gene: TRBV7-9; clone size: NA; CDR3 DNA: TGTGCCAGCAGCCCGCCCCGCGGGAGGGCCAGTAACGAGCAGTACTTC; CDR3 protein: CASSPPRGRASNEQYF
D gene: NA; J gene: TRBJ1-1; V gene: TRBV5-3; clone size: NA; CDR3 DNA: TGTGCCAGAAGCTTTGCTCGGCTGAACACTGAAGCTTTCTTT; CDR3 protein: CARSFARLNTEAFF
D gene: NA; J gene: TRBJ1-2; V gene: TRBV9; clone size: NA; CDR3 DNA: TGTGCCAGCAGCGTTCAGGGATCCCCCTATGGCTACACCTTC; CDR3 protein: CASSVQGSPYGYTF
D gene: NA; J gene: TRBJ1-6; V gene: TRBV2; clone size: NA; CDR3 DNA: TGTGCCAGCAGTGAAATCACAGTCAATTCACCCCTCCACTTT; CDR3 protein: CASSEITVNSPLHF
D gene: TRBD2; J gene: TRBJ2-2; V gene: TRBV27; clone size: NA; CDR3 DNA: TGTGCCAGCAGCTCCATCGGACTAGCGGGGGAACAAACCGGGGAGCTGTTTTTT; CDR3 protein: CASSSIGLAGEQTGELFF
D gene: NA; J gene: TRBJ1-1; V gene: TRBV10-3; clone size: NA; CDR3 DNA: TGTGCCATCAAGGTCCCAGAGAACACTGAAGCTTTCTTT; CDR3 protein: CAIKVPENTEAFF
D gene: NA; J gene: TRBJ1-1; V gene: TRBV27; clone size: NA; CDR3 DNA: TGTGCCAGCAGAACCGTCGGCGGAATCACTGAAGCTTTCTTT; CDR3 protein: CASRTVGGITEAFF
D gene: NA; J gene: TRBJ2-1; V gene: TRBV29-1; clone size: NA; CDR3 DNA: TGCAGCGTTGACTTGGGGCGGATGTTCGATGAGCAGTTCTTC; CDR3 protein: CSVDLGRMFDEQFF
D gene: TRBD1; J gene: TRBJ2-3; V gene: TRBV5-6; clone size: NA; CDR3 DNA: TGTGCCAGCAGCTCATACAGGGGACCGGGCACAGATACGCAGTATTTT; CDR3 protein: CASSSYRGPGTDTQYF
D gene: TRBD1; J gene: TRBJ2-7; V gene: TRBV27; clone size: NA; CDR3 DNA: TGTGCCAGCAGTTTAAGAGGGGCAGGGGGCTACGAGCAGTACTTC; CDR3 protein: CASSLRGAGGYEQYF
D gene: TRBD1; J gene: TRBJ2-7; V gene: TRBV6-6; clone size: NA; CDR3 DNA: TGTGCCAGCAGTGGAGCGGACAGGACTCCTTACGAGCAGTACTTC; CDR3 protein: CASSGADRTPYEQYF
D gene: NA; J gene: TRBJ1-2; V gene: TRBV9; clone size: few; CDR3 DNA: TGTGCCAGCAGCGTCGGGCGAAAGAACTATGGCTACACCTTC; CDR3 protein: CASSVGRKNYGYTF
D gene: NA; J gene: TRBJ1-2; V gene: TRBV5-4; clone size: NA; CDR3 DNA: TGTGCCAGCAGCTCTCCAGGGATCTCTAACTATGGCTACACCTTC; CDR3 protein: CASSSPGISNYGYTF
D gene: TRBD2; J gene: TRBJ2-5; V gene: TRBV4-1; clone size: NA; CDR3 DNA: TGCGCCAGCGGCCAATATCTGGCGGGGGGCGAGACCCAGTACTTC; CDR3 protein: CASGQYLAGGETQYF
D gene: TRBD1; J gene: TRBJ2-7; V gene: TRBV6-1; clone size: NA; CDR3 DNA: TGTGCCAGCAGCCGGACAGGGTACGAGCAGTACTTC; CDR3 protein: CASSRTGYEQYF